These 3 T cell receptor beta chains originate from one sample sequenced in a study of T cells in Graves' hyperthyroidism and ophthalmopathy. Amplification yielded TCR beta CDR3 regions, with RNA transcripts as the source. First-round RT-PCR of the TCR CDR3 relied on the HTBI primer set. TCRdb independently ran MiXCR on the multiplex PCR reads; one entry per CDR3 protein. The table has approximately 700,000 distinct CDR3 sequences, approximately 16% seen once; the top ten hold 8.4%. The sequencing sample was made of blood. Receptors originate from a man aged 18 to 30 with Graves' hyperthyroidism.

In this sample, this clonotype turned up many times. This chain connects TRBV7-8 to TRBJ1-1; TRBD1 might be the D (6 bases). Germline-derived CDR1 and CDR2 are SGHVS and FQNEAQ. Between the trimmed V and J ends, which lost 5 bases and 5 bases, there was a span of 12 bases. The CDR3 loop spans 13 amino acids. The CDR3 bases are TGTGCCAGCAGCCAAGGGGGAAGGACTGAAGCTTTCTTT. It codes for CASSQGGRTEAFF.

Ten or more counts support this clonotype. V and J are TRBV6-2 or TRBV6-3 and TRBJ2-1; 7 bases are a match to TRBD1. The V and J ends lost 7 bases and 1 base, in that order; junction bases with no gene match: 7. The CDR3 runs to 15 residues. The germline CDR1 and CDR2 sequences are MNHEY and SVGEGT. DNA of the CDR3: TGTGCCAGCAACCAAGACAGGGCGTCCTACAATGAGCAGTTCTTC. Its translation is CASNQDRASYNEQFF.

This chain uses TRBV2 with TRBJ2-2; 8 bases agree with TRBD1. The V gene's germline CDR1 is SNHLY and CDR2 FYNNEI. With 8 bases clipped from V and 4 bases from J, the junction kept 3 bases outside the gene matches. The CDR3 runs to 13 residues. CDR3 DNA sequence: TGTGCCAGCGGGACAGGCCCCACCGGGGAGCTGTTTTTT. Its translation: CASGTGPTGELFF.